The 8 T cell receptor beta chains in this list originate from one sample, sequenced in a study of T cells in Graves' hyperthyroidism and ophthalmopathy. RNA transcripts were the template for amplifying TCR beta CDR3 regions. RT-PCR in the first round (using the HTBI primer set) targeted the TCR CDR3. TCRdb reanalysed the multiplex PCR reads using MiXCR and keeps one entry per CDR3 protein. Found here are tens of thousands of distinct CDR3 sequences, around 48% of them singletons; the top ten hold 5.5% to 7.5%. The specimen was blood. These TCRs come from a woman aged 50 to 60 with Graves' hyperthyroidism that later progressed to Graves' ophthalmopathy.

This clonotype was detected ten times or more. CDR3 region: CASSLILGSGRDTDTQYF. The CDR3 region has the DNA TGTGCCAGCAGCTTAATTCTGGGGAGCGGGAGGGACACAGATACGCAGTATTTT. This sequence joins TRBV7-3 and TRBJ2-3; 10 bases agree with TRBD2. Germline V gene sequence: CDR1 SGHTA, CDR2 FQGTGA. Trimming cost V 1 base and J 2 bases; bases outside gene matches: 9. This CDR3 is built from 18 residues.

V usage is TRBV27 and J usage is TRBJ2-3, with 14 bases that match TRBD2. The V gene's germline CDR1 is MNHEY and CDR2 SMNVEV (reference sequence). CDR3 length equals 16 residues. J gave up 6 bases and V 3 bases, and 5 bases lay outside the gene matches. CDR3 DNA sequence: TGTGCCAGCAGTTTTTGGGGACTAGCGGGAGCGGATACGCAGTATTTT. Its protein product is CASSFWGLAGADTQYF.

This chain uses TRBV9 with TRBJ2-1; 11 bases are a match to TRBD2. The CDR3 loop spans 17 amino acids. Germline assignment: CDR1 SGDLS and CDR2 YYNGEE. Trimming removed 4 bases from V and 2 bases from J; junction bases left unmatched: 8. The CDR3: CASSPPTSGNPYNEQFF. Here the CDR3 DNA reads TGTGCCAGCAGCCCCCCGACTAGCGGGAATCCCTACAATGAGCAGTTCTTC.

The V gene is TRBV12-3 or TRBV12-4, the J gene TRBJ2-5; D possibly corresponds to TRBD2 (6 bases). V was trimmed by 6 bases and J by 5 bases, leaving 13 bases between them. CDR3 length equals 13 residues. Here the CDR3 DNA reads TGTGCCAGCAGAGACGGAGGGGCGGAGACCCAGTACTTC. It codes for CASRDGGAETQYF.

Only one count was recorded for this clonotype. Likely a read error: the CDR3 ends without its conserved phenylalanine or tryptophan. CDR3 in DNA: TGTGCCACCATCAACCGTAGGACAGGGGGAAATTCACCCCTCCACCTT. It is translated as CATINRRTGGNSPLHL. The chain recombines TRBV15 with TRBJ1-6; 10 bases match TRBD1. Per germline, CDR1 LNHNV and CDR2 YYDKDF (reference sequence). Trimming took 7 bases from V and 7 from J; bases not matched to a gene: 10. The CDR3 covers 16 residues.

The chain is built from TRBV5-1 and TRBJ2-7, with TRBD2 matching 13 bases. The CDR3 spans 18 residues. V shed 4 bases, J shed 3 bases, and the junction held 13 bases outside the gene matches. Germline CDR1 SGHRS, CDR2 YFSETQ. CDR3 loop: CASSQGRTSGSPYYEQYF. The CDR3 DNA reads TGCGCCAGCAGCCAAGGTCGGACTAGCGGGAGCCCGTACTACGAGCAGTACTTC.

The chain has TRBV19 and TRBJ1-2; D is perhaps TRBD1 (6 bases). This CDR3 has 12 residues. Trimming stripped 5 bases from V and 7 bases from J, with 11 bases between. Germline CDR1 LNHDA, CDR2 SQIVND (reference sequence). The CDR3 here is CASSADRFGYTF. Here the CDR3 DNA reads TGTGCCAGTAGTGCAGACAGGTTTGGCTACACCTTC.

The chain is built from TRBV6-1 and TRBJ2-3; 10 bases agree with TRBD2. The germline gives CDR1 MNHNS, CDR2 SASEGT. CDR3 size: 16 residues. The CDR3 DNA reads as TGTGCTAGAGTATCGGCTAGCGGGAGAATAGCAGATACGCAGTATTTT. Protein product: CARVSASGRIADTQYF.